This is a list of T cell receptor beta chains from one sample in a study of control samples from healthy donors and cancer patients. The method was immunoSEQ multiplex PCR; TCRdb's version includes in-frame clones alone and lacks a portion of them. The table lists approximately 160,000 clones, 92% of them singletons. The material sequenced was blood. The receptors come from a woman aged 25 to 39 in good health. CDR3s include the opening cysteine and the closing phenylalanine or tryptophan. D genes are given only for firm matches. Some rows mark clone size as missing; the rest say once, few, many or name a class of expanded clone.

v_gene: TRBV4-1; abundance: NA; j_gene: TRBJ2-7; d_gene: TRBD2; CDR3aa: CASSQEVSGRFEQYF; CDR3nt: TGCGCCAGCAGCCAAGAAGTTAGCGGGAGATTTGAGCAGTACTTC
v_gene: TRBV10-3; abundance: NA; j_gene: TRBJ2-1; d_gene: NA; CDR3aa: CAISEYSGPSYNEQFF; CDR3nt: TGTGCCATCAGTGAGTATTCGGGGCCCTCCTACAATGAGCAGTTCTTC
v_gene: TRBV3-1/TRBV3-2; abundance: NA; j_gene: TRBJ1-5; d_gene: NA; CDR3aa: CASSVRLSNQPQHF; CDR3nt: TGTGCCAGCAGCGTGCGATTAAGCAATCAGCCCCAGCATTTT
v_gene: TRBV5-1; abundance: NA; j_gene: TRBJ2-1; d_gene: TRBD1; CDR3aa: CASSVPGQGNEQFF; CDR3nt: TGCGCCAGCAGCGTCCCGGGACAGGGGAATGAGCAGTTCTTC
v_gene: TRBV11-2; abundance: NA; j_gene: TRBJ2-3; d_gene: NA; CDR3aa: CASSLNRLPVGDTQYF; CDR3nt: TGTGCCAGCAGCCTAAACCGTCTGCCGGTGGGAGATACGCAGTATTTT
v_gene: TRBV7-9; abundance: NA; j_gene: TRBJ2-7; d_gene: TRBD2; CDR3aa: CASSLNGASGSYEQYF; CDR3nt: TGTGCCAGCAGCTTAAATGGCGCTAGCGGATCCTACGAGCAGTACTTC
v_gene: TRBV5-6; abundance: NA; j_gene: TRBJ2-5; d_gene: NA; CDR3aa: CASSLLQGRETQYF; CDR3nt: TGTGCCAGCAGCTTGCTCCAGGGGCGAGAGACCCAGTACTTC
v_gene: TRBV4-1; abundance: NA; j_gene: TRBJ1-6; d_gene: NA; CDR3aa: CASSQDPWASSYNSPLHF; CDR3nt: TGCGCCAGCAGCCAGGACCCCTGGGCGAGCTCCTATAATTCACCCCTCCACTTT
v_gene: TRBV24-1; abundance: NA; j_gene: TRBJ2-7; d_gene: TRBD2; CDR3aa: CATAGTSDVYEQYF; CDR3nt: TGTGCCACCGCCGGGACTAGCGATGTCTACGAGCAGTACTTC
v_gene: TRBV5-5; abundance: NA; j_gene: TRBJ2-7; d_gene: TRBD1; CDR3aa: CASSTTGYVREQYF; CDR3nt: TGTGCCAGCAGCACGACAGGGTACGTACGCGAGCAGTACTTC
v_gene: TRBV13; abundance: NA; j_gene: TRBJ2-7; d_gene: NA; CDR3aa: CASSRKQGGHEQYF; CDR3nt: TGTGCCAGCAGCAGAAAACAGGGCGGTCACGAGCAGTACTTC
v_gene: TRBV30; abundance: NA; j_gene: TRBJ1-2; d_gene: TRBD1; CDR3aa: CAWNNLRTGNYGYTF; CDR3nt: TGTGCCTGGAACAACTTGCGGACAGGGAACTATGGCTACACCTTC
v_gene: TRBV24-1; abundance: NA; j_gene: TRBJ1-5; d_gene: NA; CDR3aa: CATSGSGARNQPQHF; CDR3nt: TGTGCCACCAGTGGTTCGGGGGCTCGGAATCAGCCCCAGCATTTT
v_gene: TRBV4-1; abundance: once; j_gene: TRBJ2-1; d_gene: TRBD2; CDR3aa: CASSQGGLAQDEQFF; CDR3nt: TGCGCCAGCAGCCAGGGAGGGCTAGCTCAGGATGAGCAGTTCTTC
v_gene: TRBV7-3; abundance: NA; j_gene: TRBJ2-5; d_gene: NA; CDR3aa: CASSAGQGQETQYF; CDR3nt: TGTGCCAGCAGCGCAGGGCAGGGGCAAGAGACCCAGTACTTC
v_gene: TRBV28; abundance: NA; j_gene: TRBJ1-5; d_gene: NA; CDR3aa: CASGEEQGNSNQPQHF; CDR3nt: TGTGCCAGCGGTGAAGAACAGGGAAATAGCAATCAGCCCCAGCATTTT
v_gene: TRBV4-2; abundance: NA; j_gene: TRBJ2-7; d_gene: NA; CDR3aa: CASSQDLQATYEQYF; CDR3nt: TGTGCCAGCAGCCAAGACCTACAGGCTACCTACGAGCAGTACTTC
v_gene: TRBV6-5; abundance: NA; j_gene: TRBJ2-5; d_gene: NA; CDR3aa: CASSGRTEETQYF; CDR3nt: TGTGCCAGCAGCGGAAGAACCGAAGAGACCCAGTACTTC
v_gene: TRBV30; abundance: NA; j_gene: TRBJ1-1; d_gene: TRBD1; CDR3aa: CAWITGTGKRTEAFF; CDR3nt: TGTGCCTGGATTACCGGGACAGGGAAGCGGACTGAAGCTTTCTTT